The 25 T cell receptor beta chains in this list originate from one sample, sequenced in a study of T cells after yellow fever vaccination. Each CDR3 protein is one row after TCRdb ran MiXCR on the 5' RACE reads. The sample comprises some 320,000 distinct CDR3 sequences, roughly 3.9% of which are singletons, and around 23% rests with the top ten. The specimen comprised PBMCs, sampled 5 days after the yellow fever booster vaccination. The source of these receptors is a man between 18 and 35 years old who received the YFV17D yellow fever vaccine.

This clonotype appeared many times. The V and J genes are TRBV29-1 and TRBJ2-1, with D perhaps matching TRBD1 or TRBD2 (5 bases each). Germline lookup yields CDR1 SQVTM and CDR2 ANQGSEA. This CDR3 contains 17 residues. V shed 1 base and J shed 0 bases, with 16 bases lying between them. The CDR3 spells CSVEGYLARGSYNEQFF. The CDR3, as DNA: TGCAGCGTTGAAGGCTATCTCGCGAGGGGCTCCTACAATGAGCAGTTCTTC.

The CDR3 DNA is TGCAGTGCTCCCCGGGGGGGTAGTAATGAGCAGTTCTTC. Its protein is CSAPRGGSNEQFF. The J gene is TRBJ2-1, the V gene TRBV20-1; TRBD2 matches at 8 bases. In germline, CDR1 is DFQATT, CDR2 SNEGSKA (reference sequence). The CDR3 loop spans 13 amino acids. Germline trimming cut 5 bases from V and 7 bases from J; bases unmatched to any gene: 7.

This clonotype was recorded a few times. The V call is TRBV5-4, the J call TRBJ2-2, with 8 bases aligning to TRBD1. V lost 3 bases to trimming and J lost 2 bases; unmatched junction nucleotides: 6. Germline V gives CDR1 SGHNT, CDR2 YYREEE (reference sequence). The CDR3 sequence is 16 residues long. The DNA of the CDR3 is TGTGCCAGCAGCTGGGGGACAGGCGGAAACACCGGGGAGCTGTTTTTT. Protein product: CASSWGTGGNTGELFF.

This clonotype was seen at least ten times. The V call is TRBV12-3 or TRBV12-4, the J call TRBJ1-1; 12 bases map to TRBD1. The CDR3 spans 18 residues. Losses at the gene ends were 0 bases for V and 4 bases for J; bases not matched to a gene: 9. The CDR3 is CASSLAGDRGPLGTEAFF. The CDR3 DNA follows: TGTGCCAGCAGTTTAGCAGGGGACAGGGGGCCATTGGGCACTGAAGCTTTCTTT.

The chain joins TRBV29-1 to TRBJ1-5; 7 bases align to TRBD1. CDR1 SQVTM and CDR2 ANQGSEA come from the germline V gene. V was clipped by 6 bases and J by 0 bases; unmatched bases: 14. The CDR3 is 17 residues long. This CDR3 reads CSVGSGDREYSNQPQHF. The CDR3 bases are TGCAGCGTAGGATCTGGGGACAGAGAGTATAGCAATCAGCCCCAGCATTTT.

This clonotype was recorded a few times. V and J are TRBV7-2 and TRBJ2-5; TRBD2 agrees at 8 bases. V was pared by 4 bases and J by 3 bases, with 10 bases of the junction left unmatched. The CDR3 covers 16 residues. Germline lookup yields CDR1 SGHTA and CDR2 FQGNSA. The CDR3 sequence: CASSSQEFSGEETQYF. The CDR3 DNA reads TGTGCCAGCAGCTCCCAGGAATTTAGCGGGGAAGAGACCCAGTACTTC.

V usage is TRBV9 and J usage is TRBJ1-6, with 10 positions matching TRBD1. The length of the CDR3 is 15 residues. Germline V gene sequence: CDR1 SGDLS, CDR2 YYNGEE. After removal of 2 bases from V and 8 bases from J, the junction contained 4 bases not matched to a gene. The CDR3 reads CASSVTDRGDSPLHF. The DNA for the CDR3 is TGTGCCAGCAGCGTTACGGACAGGGGGGATTCACCCCTCCACTTT.

The rearrangement joins TRBV14 to TRBJ1-4; TRBD1 is a possible D gene (5 bases). The V end was cut by 6 bases, the J end by 8 bases, with 16 bases between. The CDR3 spans 14 residues. Germline-derived CDR1 and CDR2 are SGHDN and FVKESK. The CDR3, as DNA: TGTGCCAGCAGACCCAGCAGGGACGGCGAAAAACTGTTTTTT. Translated: CASRPSRDGEKLFF.

This chain connects TRBV4-3 to TRBJ2-3, with D possibly matching TRBD1 (6 bases). The germline V and J ends were trimmed by 0 bases and 6 bases, with 16 bases remaining between them. From germline, CDR1 is LGHNA and CDR2 YSLEER. The CDR3 runs to 16 residues. The CDR3 sequence: CASSQDGPGDTDTQYF. The CDR3 DNA follows: TGCGCCAGCAGCCAAGACGGACCAGGGGATACGGATACGCAGTATTTT.

This clonotype has only a few counts. The V gene is TRBV5-1, the J gene TRBJ2-3; the D gene is possibly TRBD2 (5 bases). Germline V gene data show CDR1 as SGHRS and CDR2 as YFSETQ. This CDR3 comprises 15 residues. The V and J ends lost 0 bases and 4 bases respectively, with 12 bases between them. The CDR3 sequence is CASSLARGSADTQYF. The CDR3 nucleotides read TGCGCCAGCAGCTTGGCCCGGGGAAGCGCAGATACGCAGTATTTT.

This clonotype was seen only a few times. This chain links TRBV10-3 with TRBJ2-5, with 8 bases lining up with TRBD2. The germline gives CDR1 ENHRY, CDR2 SYGVKD. Germline trimming cut 8 bases from V and 2 bases from J; bases unmatched to any gene: 7. The CDR3 covers 14 residues. Written as DNA, the CDR3 is TGTGCCATCGGCGATAGCGGGATTCAAGAGACCCAGTACTTC. This gives the protein CAIGDSGIQETQYF.

This clonotype occurred a few times. The chain links TRBV6-5 to TRBJ1-6, with TRBD1 identical over 9 bases. CDR3 length: 14 amino acids. The trim removed 7 bases at V and 8 bases at J, leaving 6 bases unmatched. Germline V gives CDR1 MNHEY, CDR2 SVGAGI. The CDR3 DNA follows: TGTGCCAGCACTAGACAGGGGGTGGATTCACCCCTCCACTTT. This codes for CASTRQGVDSPLHF.

The chain uses TRBV5-6 and TRBJ2-1, with 12 bases lining up with TRBD2. The V segment lost 4 bases and the J segment 6 bases; nucleotides outside the gene matches: 8. Per the germline V gene, CDR1 is SGHDT and CDR2 is YYEEEE. This CDR3 has 16 amino acids. CDR3 loop: CASSPLAGGWANEQFF. CDR3 nucleotide sequence: TGTGCCAGCAGCCCCCTAGCGGGGGGGTGGGCCAATGAGCAGTTCTTC.

This clonotype was counted only a few times. The J gene is TRBJ2-5, the V gene TRBV20-1; weak D call: TRBD2 (6 bases). CDR1 DFQATT and CDR2 SNEGSKA come from the germline V gene (reference sequence). The CDR3 spans 14 residues. V lost 0 bases to trimming and J lost 3 bases, with 11 bases between them. The CDR3: CSARDVRREETQYF. The DNA of the CDR3 is TGCAGTGCTAGAGACGTTCGGAGGGAAGAGACCCAGTACTTC.

This clonotype was counted ten times or more. The rearrangement links TRBV4-3 to TRBJ2-3, with 10 bases matching TRBD2. V lost 0 bases and J lost 6; bases outside the gene matches: 6. Germline lookup yields CDR1 LGHNA and CDR2 YSLEER. CDR3 length: 16 residues. CDR3 nucleotides: TGCGCCAGCAGCCAAGAAGCGGGGGGGTTAAGGGATACGCAGTATTTT. It translates to CASSQEAGGLRDTQYF.

This clonotype was counted ten times or more. The CDR3 reads CASSLPGLAGPLTDTQYF. Here the CDR3 DNA reads TGTGCCAGCAGCCTACCGGGACTAGCGGGTCCCCTCACAGATACGCAGTATTTT. This chain uses TRBV4-2 with TRBJ2-3; 12 bases are shared with TRBD2. The CDR3 consists of 18 residues. V gave up 4 bases and J gave up 2 bases; unmatched junction bases: 10. Germline V lookup: CDR1 LGHNA, CDR2 YNFKEQ.

This clonotype was picked up a small number of times. V gene TRBV15 combines with J gene TRBJ1-3; D ambiguous. The length of the CDR3 is 15 residues. Trimming cost V 1 base and J 2 bases, with 9 bases left between them. Germline loops: CDR1 LNHNV, CDR2 YYDKDF (reference sequence). This CDR3 reads CATSRAAAAGNTIYF. Here the CDR3 DNA reads TGTGCCACCAGCAGAGCCGCGGCAGCTGGAAACACCATATATTTT.

V is TRBV4-3 and J is TRBJ2-5, with D tentatively TRBD1 (5 bases). The CDR3 totals 13 residues. V gave up 1 base and J gave up 6 bases, with 9 bases separating them. Germline CDR1 is LGHNA and CDR2 is YSLEER. The CDR3 DNA is TGCGCCAGCAGCCAAGCGACAGAAAAGACCCAGTACTTC. Residues: CASSQATEKTQYF.

This clonotype occurred a few times. V gene TRBV10-3 combines with J gene TRBJ1-2; possibly TRBD1 for D (5 bases). Deletions cut 4 bases from V and 4 bases from J, with 10 bases between. The CDR3 is 13 amino acids. CDR1 is ENHRY and CDR2 is SYGVKD in the germline V gene. CDR3 DNA sequence: TGTGCCATCAGTGCGGGGACGACCTATGGCTACACCTTC. Translation: CAISAGTTYGYTF.

This clonotype turned up a few times. The chain couples TRBV6-5 to TRBJ2-7; tentative D call: TRBD1 (5 bases). Trimming shortened V by 6 bases and J by 0 bases, and 15 bases separated the two germline ends. In germline, CDR1 is MNHEY, CDR2 SVGAGI. The length of the CDR3 is 15 residues. CDR3: CASSQDSLLSYEQYF. DNA of the CDR3: TGTGCCAGCAGCCAAGACAGTTTACTCTCCTACGAGCAGTACTTC.

This clonotype was seen ten or more times. The CDR3 region is CASSQAGQQVNSPLHF. CDR3 nucleotide sequence: TGCGCCAGCAGTCAGGCGGGACAGCAGGTTAATTCACCCCTCCACTTT. The chain combines TRBV23-1 with TRBJ1-6; 7 bases agree with TRBD1. TRBV23-1 is an ORF; its function is uncertain. With 3 bases clipped from V and 6 bases from J, the junction kept 8 bases outside the gene matches. The CDR3 totals 16 residues.

This clonotype was detected ten times or more. The chain has TRBV5-6 and TRBJ2-5, with D maybe TRBD2 (5 bases). Germline CDR1 SGHDT, CDR2 YYEEEE. The CDR3 consists of 14 residues. V was pared by 1 base and J by 5 bases, with 12 bases between. CDR3 DNA: TGTGCCAGCAGCTTGATTGGAGGCGGGGAGACCCAGTACTTC. Protein: CASSLIGGGETQYF.

There are a few counts of this clonotype. The chain links TRBV7-2 to TRBJ2-3; no reliable D call. V lost 4 bases, J lost 2 bases, and 13 bases lay in between. The CDR3 contains 15 residues. Germline V gene data show CDR1 as SGHTA and CDR2 as FQGNSA. CDR3 residues: CASSSMWANTDTQYF. As DNA, the CDR3 is TGTGCCAGCAGCTCAATGTGGGCCAACACAGATACGCAGTATTTT. Variable domain in full (rest from reference TRBV7-2 and TRBJ2-3): GAGVSQSPSNKVTEKGKDVELRCDPISGHTALYWYRQSLGQGLEFLIYFQGNSAPDKSGLPSDRFSAERTGGSVSTLTIQRTQQEDSAVYLCASSSMWANTDTQYFGPGTRLTVL.

The J gene is TRBJ2-1, the V gene TRBV7-2; 10 positions agree with TRBD2. V trimming: 5 bases; J trimming: 0 bases; junction bases outside the gene matches: 13. Germline values: CDR1 SGHTA, CDR2 FQGNSA. CDR3 length: 19 residues. The CDR3 spells CASSPSGAERGGSYNEQFF. For the CDR3, the DNA is TGTGCCAGCAGCCCCAGCGGTGCGGAGCGGGGGGGCTCCTACAATGAGCAGTTCTTC.

V and J are TRBV6-1 and TRBJ1-2, with D possibly matching TRBD1 (5 bases). From germline, CDR1 is MNHNS and CDR2 SASEGT. V was shortened by 4 bases and J by 3 bases, with 12 bases between the two germline ends. The CDR3 has 14 amino acids. CDR3 sequence (DNA): TGTGCCAGCAGTGGAAGGGGCGCTGACTATGGCTACACCTTC. This gives the protein CASSGRGADYGYTF.